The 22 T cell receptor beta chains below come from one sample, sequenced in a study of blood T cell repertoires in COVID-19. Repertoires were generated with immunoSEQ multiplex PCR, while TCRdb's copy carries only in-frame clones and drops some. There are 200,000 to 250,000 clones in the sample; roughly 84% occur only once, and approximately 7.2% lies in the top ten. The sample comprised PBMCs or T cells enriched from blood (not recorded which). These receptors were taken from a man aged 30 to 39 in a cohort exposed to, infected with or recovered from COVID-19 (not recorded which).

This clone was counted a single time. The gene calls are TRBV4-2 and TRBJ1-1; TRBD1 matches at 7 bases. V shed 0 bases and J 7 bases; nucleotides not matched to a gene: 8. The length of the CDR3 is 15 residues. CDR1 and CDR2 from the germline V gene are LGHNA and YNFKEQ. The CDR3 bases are TGTGCCAGCAGCCAAGATGTCACAGGGGAGGTTGAAGCTTTCTTT. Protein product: CASSQDVTGEVEAFF.

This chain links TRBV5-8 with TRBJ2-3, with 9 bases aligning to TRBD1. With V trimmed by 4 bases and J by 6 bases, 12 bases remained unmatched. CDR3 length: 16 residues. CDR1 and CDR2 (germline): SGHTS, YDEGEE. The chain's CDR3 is CASSPGPGQGGDTQYF. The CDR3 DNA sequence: TGTGCCAGCAGCCCGGGTCCGGGACAGGGCGGTGATACGCAGTATTTT.

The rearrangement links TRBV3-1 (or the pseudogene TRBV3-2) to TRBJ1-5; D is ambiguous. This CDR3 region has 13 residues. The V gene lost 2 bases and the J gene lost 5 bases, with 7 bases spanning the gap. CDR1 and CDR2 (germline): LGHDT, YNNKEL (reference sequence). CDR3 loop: CASSQNSDQPQHF. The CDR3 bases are TGTGCCAGCAGCCAAAACAGTGATCAGCCCCAGCATTTT.

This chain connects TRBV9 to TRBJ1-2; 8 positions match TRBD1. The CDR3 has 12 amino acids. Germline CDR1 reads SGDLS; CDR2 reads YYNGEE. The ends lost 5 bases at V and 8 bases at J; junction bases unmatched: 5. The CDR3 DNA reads TGTGCCAGCAGGACAGGGGCGGACGGCTACACCTTC. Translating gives CASRTGADGYTF.

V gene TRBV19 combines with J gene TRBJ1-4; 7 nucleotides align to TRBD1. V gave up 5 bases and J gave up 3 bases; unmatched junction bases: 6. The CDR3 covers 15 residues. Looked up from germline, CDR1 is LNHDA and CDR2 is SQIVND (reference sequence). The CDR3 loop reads CASSAWDSPNEKLFF. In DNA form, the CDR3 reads TGTGCCAGTAGTGCCTGGGACAGCCCTAATGAAAAACTGTTTTTT.

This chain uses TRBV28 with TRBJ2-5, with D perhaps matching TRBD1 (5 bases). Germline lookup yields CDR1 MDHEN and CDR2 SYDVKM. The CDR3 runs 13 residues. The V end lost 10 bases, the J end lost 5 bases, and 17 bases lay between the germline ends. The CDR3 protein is CATYADTQETQYF. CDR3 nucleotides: TGTGCCACCTATGCGGACACTCAGGAGACCCAGTACTTC.

CDR3 in amino acids: CASSSTDSPNTEAFF. The CDR3 coding sequence is TGCGCCAGCAGCTCTACTGACAGCCCGAACACTGAAGCTTTCTTT. This chain uses TRBV5-1 with TRBJ1-1, with D maybe TRBD1 (5 bases). The CDR3 has 15 amino acids. The V and J ends lost 3 bases and 1 base respectively, with 13 bases between them. Germline CDR1 reads SGHRS; CDR2 reads YFSETQ.

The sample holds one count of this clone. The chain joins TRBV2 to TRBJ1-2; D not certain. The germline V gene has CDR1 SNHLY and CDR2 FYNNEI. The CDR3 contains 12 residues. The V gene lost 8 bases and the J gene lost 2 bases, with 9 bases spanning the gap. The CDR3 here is CASQPRNYGYTF. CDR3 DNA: TGTGCCAGCCAGCCGCGGAACTATGGCTACACCTTC.

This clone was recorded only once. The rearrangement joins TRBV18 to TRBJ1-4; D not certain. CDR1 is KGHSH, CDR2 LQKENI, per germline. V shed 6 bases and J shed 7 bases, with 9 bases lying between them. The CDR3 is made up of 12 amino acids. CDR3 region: CASSQTGEKLFF. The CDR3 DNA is TGTGCCAGCTCCCAGACGGGTGAAAAACTGTTTTTT. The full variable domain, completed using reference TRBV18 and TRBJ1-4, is NAGVMQNPRHLVRRRGQEARLRCSPMKGHSHVYWYRQLPEEGLKFMVYLQKENIIDESGMPKERFSAEFPKEGPSILRIQQVVRGDSAAYFCASSQTGEKLFFGSGTQLSVL.

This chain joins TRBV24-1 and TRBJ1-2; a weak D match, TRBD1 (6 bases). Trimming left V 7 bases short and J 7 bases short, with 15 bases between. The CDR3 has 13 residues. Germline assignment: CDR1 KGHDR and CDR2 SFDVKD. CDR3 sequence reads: CATSHRERGGYTF. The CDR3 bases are TGTGCCACCAGCCACAGGGAAAGGGGTGGCTACACCTTC.

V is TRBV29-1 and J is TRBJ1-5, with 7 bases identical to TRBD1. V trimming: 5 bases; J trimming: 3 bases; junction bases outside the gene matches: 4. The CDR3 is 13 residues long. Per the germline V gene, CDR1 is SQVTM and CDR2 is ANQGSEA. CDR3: CSVTGALNQPQHF. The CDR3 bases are TGCAGCGTTACAGGGGCCCTCAATCAGCCCCAGCATTTT.

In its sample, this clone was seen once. CDR3 sequence: CATSDQGQGKEDEQFF. CDR3 in DNA: TGTGCCACCAGTGACCAGGGACAGGGTAAGGAGGATGAGCAGTTCTTC. The V and J genes are TRBV24-1 and TRBJ2-1; 9 bases are shared with TRBD1. The V gene's germline CDR1 is KGHDR and CDR2 SFDVKD. This CDR3 comprises 16 residues. With 4 bases clipped from V and 8 bases from J, the junction kept 11 bases outside the gene matches.

The CDR3 here is CASSHPRGNTEAFF. CDR3 nucleotides: TGTGCCAGCAGCCATCCCAGGGGAAACACTGAAGCTTTCTTT. This rearrangement joins TRBV3-1 (or the pseudogene TRBV3-2) to TRBJ1-1, with a possible D match to TRBD1 (6 bases). Trimming took 3 bases from V and 2 from J, leaving 10 bases between them. The CDR3 extends over 14 amino acids. CDR1 is LGHDT and CDR2 is YNNKEL in the germline V gene (reference sequence).

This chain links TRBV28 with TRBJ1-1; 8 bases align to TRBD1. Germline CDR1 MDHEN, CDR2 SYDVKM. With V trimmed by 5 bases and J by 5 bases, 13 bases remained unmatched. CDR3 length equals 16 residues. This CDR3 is CASSPTGVGSVTEAFF. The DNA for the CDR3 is TGTGCCAGCAGTCCGACAGGGGTCGGGTCCGTTACTGAAGCTTTCTTT. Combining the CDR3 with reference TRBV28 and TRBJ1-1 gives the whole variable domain DVKVTQSSRYLVKRTGEKVFLECVQDMDHENMFWYRQDPGLGLRLIYFSYDVKMKEKGDIPEGYSVSREKKERFSLILESASTNQTSMYLCASSPTGVGSVTEAFFGQGTRLTVV.

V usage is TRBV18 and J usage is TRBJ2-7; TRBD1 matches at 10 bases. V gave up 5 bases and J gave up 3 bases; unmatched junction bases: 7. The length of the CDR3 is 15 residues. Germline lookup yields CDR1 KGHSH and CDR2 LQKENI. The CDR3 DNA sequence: TGTGCCAGCTCAGTGACAGGGGGCGGAAACTACGAGCAGTACTTC. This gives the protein CASSVTGGGNYEQYF.

The CDR3 protein is CASSSYMGRGVEGYTF. The CDR3 bases are TGTGCCAGCAGTTCATACATGGGCAGGGGAGTAGAGGGCTACACCTTC. The chain has TRBV28 and TRBJ1-2; D might be TRBD1 (6 bases). V shed 4 bases and J shed 8 bases, with 23 bases lying between them. The CDR3 spans 16 residues. The germline gives CDR1 MDHEN, CDR2 SYDVKM.

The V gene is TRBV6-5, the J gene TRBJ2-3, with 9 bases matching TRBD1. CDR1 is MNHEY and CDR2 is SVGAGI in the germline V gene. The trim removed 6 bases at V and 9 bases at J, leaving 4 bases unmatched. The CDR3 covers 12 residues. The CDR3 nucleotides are TGTGCCAGCAGACAGGGACAGGGCACGCAGTATTTT. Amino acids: CASRQGQGTQYF.

CDR3 coding DNA: TGTGCCATCTCGCGGGCTAGACAGGGGAATGGCTACACCTTC. Residues: CAISRARQGNGYTF. V usage is TRBV6-5 and J usage is TRBJ1-2; 8 nucleotides line up with TRBD1. V was pared by 10 bases and J by 6 bases, with 13 bases of the junction left unmatched. Germline CDR1 is MNHEY and CDR2 is SVGAGI. The CDR3 extends over 14 amino acids.

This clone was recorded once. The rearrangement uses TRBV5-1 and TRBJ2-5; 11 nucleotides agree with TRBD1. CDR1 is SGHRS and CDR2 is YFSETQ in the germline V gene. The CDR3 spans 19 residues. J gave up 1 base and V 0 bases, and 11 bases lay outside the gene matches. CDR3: CASSLGLDRGPHLQETQYF. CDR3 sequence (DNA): TGCGCCAGCAGCTTGGGCTTGGACAGGGGGCCCCATCTCCAAGAGACCCAGTACTTC.

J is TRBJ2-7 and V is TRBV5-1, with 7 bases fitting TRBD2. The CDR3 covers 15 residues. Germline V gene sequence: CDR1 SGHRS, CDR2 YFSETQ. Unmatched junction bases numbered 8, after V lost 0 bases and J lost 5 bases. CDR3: CASSLGLAALHEQYF. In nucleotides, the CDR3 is TGCGCCAGCAGCTTGGGGCTAGCGGCCCTTCACGAGCAGTACTTC. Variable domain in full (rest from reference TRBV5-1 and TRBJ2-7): KAGVTQTPRYLIKTRGQQVTLSCSPISGHRSVSWYQQTPGQGLQFLFEYFSETQRNKGNFPGRFSGRQFSNSRSEMNVSTLELGDSALYLCASSLGLAALHEQYFGPGTRLTVT.

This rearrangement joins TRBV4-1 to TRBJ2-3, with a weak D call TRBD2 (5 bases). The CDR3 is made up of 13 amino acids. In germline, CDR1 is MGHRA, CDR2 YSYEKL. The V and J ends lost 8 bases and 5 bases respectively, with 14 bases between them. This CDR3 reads CASGSGYQDTQYF. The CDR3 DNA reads TGCGCCAGCGGGTCGGGATACCAAGATACGCAGTATTTT.

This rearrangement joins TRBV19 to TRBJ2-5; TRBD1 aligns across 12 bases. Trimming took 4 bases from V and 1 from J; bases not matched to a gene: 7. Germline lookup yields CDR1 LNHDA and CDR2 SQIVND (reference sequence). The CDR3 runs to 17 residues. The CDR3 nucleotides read TGTGCCAGTAGTACCGGCCGGGACAGGGGGCGCCAAGAGACCCAGTACTTC. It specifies CASSTGRDRGRQETQYF.